The sequence of this TCR beta chain was determined in a study of blood T cell repertoires in COVID-19. Study-wide background: T cells, B-cell-depleted T cells, or PBMCs provided the cDNA or gDNA that served as material.

Methods used by the authors: Reference gene primer amplification gave estimated nucleated cell counts. The data were produced by immunoSEQ multiplex PCR, yet TCRdb's version contains in-frame clones alone and is incomplete. V, J and clone size are those of that table, while D and trimming were read from the DNA. The sample includes 130,000 to 150,000 clones, roughly 86% seen only once; the top ten take 1.5% to 2%. CDR1 is SGHRS and CDR2 is YFSETQ in the germline V gene. The length of the CDR3 is 14 residues. V was pared by 6 bases and J by 3 bases, with 13 bases between. This clone occurred once. Sequencing was performed on peripheral blood. The chain combines TRBV5-1 with TRBJ2-1; TRBD2 is a possible D gene (6 bases). The receptor comes from an older man with acute or convalescent COVID-19. Here the CDR3 DNA reads TGCGCCAGCAATGGAGGGGACCACTACAATGAGCAGTTCTTC. This gives the protein CASNGGDHYNEQFF.